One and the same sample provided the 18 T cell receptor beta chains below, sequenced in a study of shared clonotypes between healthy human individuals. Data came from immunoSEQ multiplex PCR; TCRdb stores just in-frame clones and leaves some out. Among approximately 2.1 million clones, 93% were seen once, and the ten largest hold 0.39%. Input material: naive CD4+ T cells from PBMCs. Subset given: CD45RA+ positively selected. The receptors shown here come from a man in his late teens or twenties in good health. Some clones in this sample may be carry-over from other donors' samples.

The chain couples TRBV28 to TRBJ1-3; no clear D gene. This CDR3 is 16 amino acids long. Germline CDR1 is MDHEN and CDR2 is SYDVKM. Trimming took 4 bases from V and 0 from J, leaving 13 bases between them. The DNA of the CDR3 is TGTGCCAGCAGTTCCCACAGCCTACTCTCTGGAAACACCATATATTTT. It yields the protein CASSSHSLLSGNTIYF.

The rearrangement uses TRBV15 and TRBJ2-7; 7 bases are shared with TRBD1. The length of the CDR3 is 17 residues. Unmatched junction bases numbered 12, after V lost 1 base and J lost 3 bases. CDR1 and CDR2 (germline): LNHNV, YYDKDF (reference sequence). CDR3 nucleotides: TGTGCCACCAGCAGAGGGGGGACCTCCAGGGACAGCTACGAGCAGTACTTC. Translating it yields CATSRGGTSRDSYEQYF.

The CDR3: CASSQASASGRNEQFF. The DNA for the CDR3 is TGTGCCAGCAGCCAAGCATCGGCTAGCGGGAGGAATGAGCAGTTCTTC. This chain joins TRBV14 and TRBJ2-1, with 11 positions matching TRBD2. The CDR3 consists of 16 residues. Germline V gives CDR1 SGHDN, CDR2 FVKESK. Unmatched junction bases numbered 6, after V lost 1 base and J lost 7 bases.

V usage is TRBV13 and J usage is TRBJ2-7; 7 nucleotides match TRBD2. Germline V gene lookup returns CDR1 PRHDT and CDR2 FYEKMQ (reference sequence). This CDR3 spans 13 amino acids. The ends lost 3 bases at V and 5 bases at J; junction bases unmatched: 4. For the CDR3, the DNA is TGTGCCAGCAGCTTCAGGGAGGGAAACGAGCAGTACTTC. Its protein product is CASSFREGNEQYF.

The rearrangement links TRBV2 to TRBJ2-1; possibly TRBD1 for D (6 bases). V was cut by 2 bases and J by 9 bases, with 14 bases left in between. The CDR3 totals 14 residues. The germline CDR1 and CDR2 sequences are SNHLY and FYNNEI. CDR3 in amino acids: CASSERTRGSEQFF. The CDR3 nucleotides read TGTGCCAGCAGTGAACGGACCAGGGGCAGTGAGCAGTTCTTC. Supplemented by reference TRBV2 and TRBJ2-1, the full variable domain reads EPEVTQTPSHQVTQMGQEVILRCVPISNHLYFYWYRQILGQKVEFLVSFYNNEISEKSEIFDDQFSVERPDGSNFTLKIRSTKLEDSAMYFCASSERTRGSEQFFGPGTRLTVL.

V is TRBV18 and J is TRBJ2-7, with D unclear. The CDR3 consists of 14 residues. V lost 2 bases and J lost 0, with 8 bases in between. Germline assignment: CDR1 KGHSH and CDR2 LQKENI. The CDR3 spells CASSPSITSYEQYF. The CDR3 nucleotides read TGTGCCAGCTCACCAAGCATAACCTCCTACGAGCAGTACTTC.

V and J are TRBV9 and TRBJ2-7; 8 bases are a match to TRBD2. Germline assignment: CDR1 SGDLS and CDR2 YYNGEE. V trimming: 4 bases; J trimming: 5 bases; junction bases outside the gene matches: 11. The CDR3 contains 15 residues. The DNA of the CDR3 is TGTGCCAGCAGCCCGGGCCGGGGGGGGAGGAACGAGCAGTACTTC. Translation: CASSPGRGGRNEQYF.

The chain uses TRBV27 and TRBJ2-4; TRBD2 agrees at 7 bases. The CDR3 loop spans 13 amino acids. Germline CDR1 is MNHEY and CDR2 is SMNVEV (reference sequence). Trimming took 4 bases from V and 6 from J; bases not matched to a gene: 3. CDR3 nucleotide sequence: TGTGCCAGCAGTTCGCGGGAGTTAAACATTCAGTACTTC. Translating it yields CASSSRELNIQYF.

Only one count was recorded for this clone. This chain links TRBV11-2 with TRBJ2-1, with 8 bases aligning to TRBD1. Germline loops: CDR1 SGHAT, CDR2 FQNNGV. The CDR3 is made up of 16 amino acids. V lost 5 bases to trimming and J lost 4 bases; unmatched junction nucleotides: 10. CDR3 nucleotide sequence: TGTGCCAGCAGCCACGGACAGGGATTTGGGTACAATGAGCAGTTCTTC. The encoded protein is CASSHGQGFGYNEQFF.

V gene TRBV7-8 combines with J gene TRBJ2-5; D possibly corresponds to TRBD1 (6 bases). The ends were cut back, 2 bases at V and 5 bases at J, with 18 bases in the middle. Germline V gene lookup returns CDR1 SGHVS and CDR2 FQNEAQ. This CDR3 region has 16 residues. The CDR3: CASSLTRDITGETQYF. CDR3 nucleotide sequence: TGTGCCAGCAGCTTAACCCGGGACATAACGGGGGAGACCCAGTACTTC.

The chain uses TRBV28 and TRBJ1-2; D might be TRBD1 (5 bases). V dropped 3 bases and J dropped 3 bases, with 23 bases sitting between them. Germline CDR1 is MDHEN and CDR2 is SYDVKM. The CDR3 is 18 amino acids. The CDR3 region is CASSLLPGAGRVDYGYTF. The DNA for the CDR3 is TGTGCCAGCAGTTTGCTTCCCGGTGCAGGGCGAGTGGACTATGGCTACACCTTC.

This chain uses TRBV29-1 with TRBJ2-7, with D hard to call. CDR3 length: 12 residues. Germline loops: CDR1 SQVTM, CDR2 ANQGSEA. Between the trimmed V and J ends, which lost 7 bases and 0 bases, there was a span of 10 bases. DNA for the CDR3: TGCAGCGCTTCAGAGGACTCCTACGAGCAGTACTTC. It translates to CSASEDSYEQYF.

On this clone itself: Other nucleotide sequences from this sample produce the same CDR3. The CDR3 region is CSAGGVYEQYF. The CDR3 coding sequence is TGCAGTGCGGGAGGAGTTTACGAGCAGTACTTC. The chain links TRBV20-1 to TRBJ2-7, with TRBD2 as a possible D gene (6 bases). Trimming stripped 6 bases from V and 4 bases from J, with 10 bases between. Germline V gives CDR1 DFQATT, CDR2 SNEGSKA (reference sequence). The CDR3 contains 11 residues.

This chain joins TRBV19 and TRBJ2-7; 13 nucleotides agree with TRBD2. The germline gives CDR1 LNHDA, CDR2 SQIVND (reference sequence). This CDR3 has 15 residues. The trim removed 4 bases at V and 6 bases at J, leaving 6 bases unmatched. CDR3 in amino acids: CASSTSTSGRREQYF. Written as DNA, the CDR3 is TGTGCCAGTAGTACGTCGACTAGCGGGAGGCGCGAGCAGTACTTC.

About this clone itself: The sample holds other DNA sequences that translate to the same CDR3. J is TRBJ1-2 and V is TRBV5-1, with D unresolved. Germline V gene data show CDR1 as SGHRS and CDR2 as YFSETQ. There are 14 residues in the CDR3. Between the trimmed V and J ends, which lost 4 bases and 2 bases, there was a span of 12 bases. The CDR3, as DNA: TGCGCCAGCAGCCTGGTTGCCACAAACTATGGCTACACCTTC. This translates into CASSLVATNYGYTF.

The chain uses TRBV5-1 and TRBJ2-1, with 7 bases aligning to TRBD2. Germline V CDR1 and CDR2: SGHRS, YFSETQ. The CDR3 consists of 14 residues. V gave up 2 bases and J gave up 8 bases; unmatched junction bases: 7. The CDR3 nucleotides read TGCGCCAGCAGCTTCCCCGAAACTAGCGATGAGCAGTTCTTC. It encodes CASSFPETSDEQFF.

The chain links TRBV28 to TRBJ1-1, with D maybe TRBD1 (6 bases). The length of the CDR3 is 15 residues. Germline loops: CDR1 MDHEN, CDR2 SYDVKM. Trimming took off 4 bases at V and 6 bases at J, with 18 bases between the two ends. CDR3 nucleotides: TGTGCCAGCAGTTCCTTAACAGGGATTTTTTCTGAAGCTTTCTTT. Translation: CASSSLTGIFSEAFF. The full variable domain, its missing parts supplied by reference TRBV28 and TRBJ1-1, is DVKVTQSSRYLVKRTGEKVFLECVQDMDHENMFWYRQDPGLGLRLIYFSYDVKMKEKGDIPEGYSVSREKKERFSLILESASTNQTSMYLCASSSLTGIFSEAFFGQGTRLTVV.

The CDR3 bases are TGTGCCAGCAGTTACTTGGGACTAGCGGGAGATACGCAGTATTTT. Amino acids: CASSYLGLAGDTQYF. This chain connects TRBV6-5 to TRBJ2-3; 12 bases map to TRBD2. Trimming cost V 1 base and J 5 bases; bases outside gene matches: 1. Germline loops: CDR1 MNHEY, CDR2 SVGAGI. This CDR3 has 15 residues.